One and the same sample provided the 6 T cell receptor beta chains below, sequenced in a study of T-cell reconstitution after alpha-beta-depleted transplantation in children. A library of TCRbeta sequences, prepared with unique molecular identifiers, was generated. TCRdb re-analysed the PCR reads in MiXCR, keeping a single row per CDR3 protein. The table shows about 400,000 distinct CDR3 sequences, with 20% occurring only once. The sequencing here drew on PBMCs from the stem cell graft donor, taken from the stem cell graft. Receptors were obtained from a human donor who donated a stem cell graft to a child with acute myeloid leukemia.

This chain uses TRBV12-3 or TRBV12-4 with TRBJ2-1; perhaps TRBD2 as D (5 bases). This CDR3 comprises 16 residues. V was shortened by 7 bases and J by 3 bases, with 19 bases between the two germline ends. CDR3 bases: TGTGCCAGCATCAATCAACGACTAATTGGCTACAATGAGCAGTTCTTC. This codes for CASINQRLIGYNEQFF.

V gene TRBV3-1 combines with J gene TRBJ2-3; 9 nucleotides line up with TRBD2. The trim removed 4 bases at V and 6 bases at J, leaving 11 bases unmatched. This CDR3 is built from 16 residues. Germline V gene data show CDR1 as LGHDT and CDR2 as YNNKEL (reference sequence). This chain's CDR3 is CASSPREGLYFDTQYF. CDR3 bases: TGTGCCAGCAGCCCGCGGGAGGGCCTATATTTTGATACGCAGTATTTT.

On this clonotype: Since no conserved phenylalanine or tryptophan closes the CDR3, a read error is the likely cause. The DNA for the CDR3 is TGCAGTGCGGGGCTAGCGGGAGGAGAGACCCAGTACCTC. Translating it yields CSAGLAGGETQYL. The chain recombines TRBV20-1 with TRBJ2-5; 11 bases agree with TRBD2. The length of the CDR3 is 13 residues. Germline CDR1 reads DFQATT; CDR2 reads SNEGSKA (reference sequence). With 6 bases clipped from V and 4 bases from J, the junction kept 4 bases outside the gene matches.

This clonotype was seen once. The chain employs TRBV4-1 and TRBJ2-5; TRBD2 matches at 8 bases. This CDR3 contains 14 residues. V shed 4 bases and J 1 base; nucleotides not matched to a gene: 2. The germline CDR1 and CDR2 sequences are MGHRA and YSYEKL. CDR3: CASSLGTSQETQYF. Written as DNA, the CDR3 is TGCGCCAGCAGCCTAGGGACTAGCCAAGAGACCCAGTACTTC.

This rearrangement joins TRBV28 to TRBJ2-5, with D possibly being TRBD1 (6 bases). Germline lookup yields CDR1 MDHEN and CDR2 SYDVKM. V lost 2 bases, J lost 1 base, and 8 bases lay in between. The CDR3 covers 14 residues. CDR3 DNA: TGTGCCAGCAGTTTACAGGACAGCCAAGAGACCCAGTACTTC. Protein: CASSLQDSQETQYF.

As to this clonotype: The junction differs from germline at one of its ends, possibly a read error. This chain uses TRBV12-3 or TRBV12-4 with TRBJ2-3; 8 bases are a match to TRBD1. The CDR3 consists of 15 residues. CDR3 residues: CASSSGQGGTDTRYF. CDR3 coding DNA: TGTGCCAGCAGTTCTGGACAGGGAGGCACAGATACGCGGTATTTT.